This T cell receptor beta chain was sequenced in a study of regulatory T cells. Study observations and caveats: In CD3G-deficient patients, conventional CD4+ T cells were enriched for hydrophobic CDR3 residues at positions 6 and 7.

Turning to this clone: What it binds is not known.

Amplification used 52 TRBV primers and 13 TRBJ primers. The table came from immunoSEQ multiplex PCR; TCRdb's copy has only in-frame clones and leaves some out. The data hold almost 30,000 clones, with approximately 90% observed a single time. Looked up from germline, CDR1 is SEHNR and CDR2 is FQNEAQ (reference sequence). The CDR3 length is 14 residues. V lost 4 bases to trimming and J lost 5 bases; unmatched junction nucleotides: 4. The chain uses TRBV7-9 and TRBJ2-1, with 8 bases matching TRBD2. The sequence derives from a person under 35 with CD3G deficiency. Source material: conventional CD4+ T cells sorted from blood. CDR3 in DNA: TGTGCCAGCAGCTCCCTAGCGGGTGACAATGAGCAGTTCTTC. Translating gives CASSSLAGDNEQFF.